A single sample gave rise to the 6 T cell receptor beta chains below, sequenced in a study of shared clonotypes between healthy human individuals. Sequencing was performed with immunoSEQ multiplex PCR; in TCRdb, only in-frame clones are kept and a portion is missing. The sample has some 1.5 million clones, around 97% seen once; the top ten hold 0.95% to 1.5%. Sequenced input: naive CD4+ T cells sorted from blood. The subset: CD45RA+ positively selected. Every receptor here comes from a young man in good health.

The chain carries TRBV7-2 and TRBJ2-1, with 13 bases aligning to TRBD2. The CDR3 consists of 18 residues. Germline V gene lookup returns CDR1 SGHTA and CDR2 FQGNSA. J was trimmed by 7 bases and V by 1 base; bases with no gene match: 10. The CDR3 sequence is CASSLVAPGLAGWNEQFF. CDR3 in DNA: TGTGCCAGCAGCTTAGTAGCCCCGGGACTAGCGGGATGGAATGAGCAGTTCTTC.

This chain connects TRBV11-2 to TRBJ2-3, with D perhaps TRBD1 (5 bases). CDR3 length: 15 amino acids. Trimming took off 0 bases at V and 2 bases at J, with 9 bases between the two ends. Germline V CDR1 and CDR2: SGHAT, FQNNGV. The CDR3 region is CASSLEGAYTDTQYF. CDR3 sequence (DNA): TGTGCCAGCAGCTTAGAAGGGGCGTACACAGATACGCAGTATTTT.

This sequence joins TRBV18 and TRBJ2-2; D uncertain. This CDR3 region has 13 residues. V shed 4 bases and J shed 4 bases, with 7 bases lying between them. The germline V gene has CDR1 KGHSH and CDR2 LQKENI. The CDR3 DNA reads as TGTGCCAGCTCACTTAAACTCACCGGGGAGCTGTTTTTT. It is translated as CASSLKLTGELFF.

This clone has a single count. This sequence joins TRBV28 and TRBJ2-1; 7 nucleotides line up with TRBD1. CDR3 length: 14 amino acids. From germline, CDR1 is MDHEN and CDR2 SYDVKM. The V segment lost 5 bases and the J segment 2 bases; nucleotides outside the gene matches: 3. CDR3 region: CASSGRGTYNEQFF. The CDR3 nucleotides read TGTGCCAGCAGTGGCAGGGGGACCTACAATGAGCAGTTCTTC. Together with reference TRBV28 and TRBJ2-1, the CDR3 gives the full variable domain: DVKVTQSSRYLVKRTGEKVFLECVQDMDHENMFWYRQDPGLGLRLIYFSYDVKMKEKGDIPEGYSVSREKKERFSLILESASTNQTSMYLCASSGRGTYNEQFFGPGTRLTVL.

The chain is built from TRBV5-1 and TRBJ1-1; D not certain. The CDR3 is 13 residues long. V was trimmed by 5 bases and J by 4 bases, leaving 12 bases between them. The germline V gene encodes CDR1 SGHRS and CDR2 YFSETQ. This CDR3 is CASRLNSATEAFF. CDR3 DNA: TGCGCCAGCAGATTGAACAGTGCCACTGAAGCTTTCTTT.

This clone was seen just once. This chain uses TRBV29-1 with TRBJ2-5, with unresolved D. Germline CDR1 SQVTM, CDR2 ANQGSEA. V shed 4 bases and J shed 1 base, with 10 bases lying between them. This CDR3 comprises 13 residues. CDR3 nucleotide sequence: TGCAGCGTTGTTCTCGGTTTCCAAGAGACCCAGTACTTC. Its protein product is CSVVLGFQETQYF.